This TCR beta chain came from a study of T cells in Graves' hyperthyroidism and ophthalmopathy. CDR1 and CDR2 (germline): MNHEY, SVGAGI. Trimming at V came to 2 bases and at J to 5 bases, leaving 4 bases not matched to a gene. The length of the CDR3 is 14 residues. Only a few counts were recorded for this clonotype. TCR beta CDR3 sequences were amplified from RNA transcripts. The HTBI primer set drove a first-round RT-PCR of the TCR CDR3. TCRdb reprocessed the multiplex PCR reads via MiXCR and lists one record per CDR3 protein. This sample has about 520,000 distinct CDR3 sequences; around 21% occur once, and the top ten carry about a quarter.

Material for sequencing was blood. The sequence was obtained from a man younger than 30 with Graves' hyperthyroidism. The chain uses TRBV6-5 and TRBJ2-7, with 9 bases matching TRBD1. The CDR3 sequence: CASSYIGQGNEQYF. CDR3 DNA: TGTGCCAGCAGTTACATTGGACAGGGGAACGAGCAGTACTTC.